Below, 20 T cell receptor beta chains from the same sample are listed, as sequenced in a study of OX40 agonist ivuxolimab in advanced cancers. Clones were read by immunoSEQ multiplex PCR, and TCRdb kept only the in-frame ones, dropping some. The sample lists 49,000 or so clones; 87% were seen once. This specimen consisted of CD4+ or CD8+ T cells sorted from blood, obtained in a trial of the OX40 agonist ivuxolimab. The receptors stem from an adult with an advanced solid tumor such as melanoma, head and neck, liver or kidney cancer.

The CDR3, as DNA: TGCGCCAGCAGCTTGCAGGTGGCTGGGGCCAACGTCCTGACTTTC. It is translated as CASSLQVAGANVLTF. The J gene is TRBJ2-6, the V gene TRBV5-1; the D is unclear. V lost 1 base to trimming and J lost 2 bases, with 7 bases between them. Germline V gene lookup returns CDR1 SGHRS and CDR2 YFSETQ. This CDR3 has 15 amino acids. The complete variable domain, with remaining parts taken from reference TRBV5-1 and TRBJ2-6, reads KAGVTQTPRYLIKTRGQQVTLSCSPISGHRSVSWYQQTPGQGLQFLFEYFSETQRNKGNFPGRFSGRQFSNSRSEMNVSTLELGDSALYLCASSLQVAGANVLTFGAGSRLTVL.

V gene TRBV19 combines with J gene TRBJ2-5; perhaps D is TRBD1 or TRBD2 (5 bases each). The J call may be incorrect, as the DNA end agrees better with TRBJ2-7. The CDR3 length is 13 residues. The germline V gene has CDR1 LNHDA and CDR2 SQIVND (reference sequence). CDR3 amino acids: CASTPGTSYEQYF. In DNA, the CDR3 is TGTGCCAGTACGCCAGGGACCTCCTACGAGCAGTACTTC.

This clone showed up just a few times. V usage is TRBV5-6 and J usage is TRBJ2-2; the match to TRBD1 covers 9 bases. V was clipped by 5 bases and J by 5 bases; unmatched bases: 10. The CDR3 length is 16 residues. Germline lookup yields CDR1 SGHDT and CDR2 YYEEEE. Here the CDR3 reads CASSHTGTGFTGELFF. The CDR3 DNA is TGTGCCAGCAGTCACACCGGGACAGGGTTTACCGGGGAGCTGTTTTTT.

The chain is built from TRBV6-1 and TRBJ2-7; no firm D call. The V end was cut by 6 bases, the J end by 5 bases, with 8 bases between. The CDR3 is 11 residues long. From germline, CDR1 is MNHNS and CDR2 SASEGT. The DNA of the CDR3 is TGTGCCAGCAGCGATTGGCACGAGCAGTACTTC. The encoded protein is CASSDWHEQYF.

This clone was picked up one time. The V gene is TRBV4-1, the J gene TRBJ1-3; the match to TRBD1 covers 7 bases. Germline loops: CDR1 MGHRA, CDR2 YSYEKL. V gave up 1 base and J gave up 0 bases; unmatched junction bases: 6. This CDR3 region has 17 residues. In DNA form, the CDR3 reads TGCGCCAGCAGCCAAGTCCCCTGGACAGGCTCTGGAAACACCATATATTTT. Residues: CASSQVPWTGSGNTIYF.

The chain carries TRBV2 and TRBJ1-5; no clear D. The CDR3 totals 13 residues. Per the germline V gene, CDR1 is SNHLY and CDR2 is FYNNEI. Trimming removed 5 bases at V and 2 bases at J, with 7 bases between. The CDR3 coding sequence is TGTGCCAGCAGTCCGCATGGCAATCAGCCCCAGCATTTT. It is translated as CASSPHGNQPQHF.

The V gene is TRBV30, the J gene TRBJ2-6; 7 positions agree with TRBD1. The V segment lost 0 bases and the J segment 4 bases; nucleotides outside the gene matches: 12. This CDR3 has 18 residues. Germline V gives CDR1 GTSNPN, CDR2 SVGIG (reference sequence). The CDR3, as DNA: TGTGCCTGGAGTGTAGGACAGGCAGTCCTGGTGGGGGCCAACGTCCTGACTTTC. This gives the protein CAWSVGQAVLVGANVLTF.

The CDR3 protein is CASSDQRTEAFF. The CDR3 nucleotides read TGTGCCAGCAGTGACCAAAGAACTGAAGCTTTCTTT. The chain employs TRBV2 and TRBJ1-1; D ambiguous. V gave up 3 bases and J gave up 5 bases, with 7 bases separating them. Germline CDR1 and CDR2: SNHLY and FYNNEI. CDR3 length equals 12 residues.

As DNA, the CDR3 is TGCGCCAGCAGCCAAGAACGCAGGGCTGGCACTGAAGCTTTCTTT. It encodes CASSQERRAGTEAFF. This chain connects TRBV4-1 to TRBJ1-1; maybe TRBD1 (5 bases). Trimming took 0 bases from V and 4 from J, leaving 12 bases between them. CDR3 length: 15 residues. The germline V gene encodes CDR1 MGHRA and CDR2 YSYEKL.

The chain has TRBV14 and TRBJ2-7; 7 bases line up with TRBD1. Germline-derived CDR1 and CDR2 are SGHDN and FVKESK. V lost 0 bases to trimming and J lost 5 bases; unmatched junction nucleotides: 7. This CDR3 comprises 15 residues. The CDR3 sequence is CASSQDVGGTDEQYF. CDR3 DNA: TGTGCCAGCAGCCAAGATGTAGGGGGCACCGACGAGCAGTACTTC. The full variable domain, in which reference TRBV14 and TRBJ2-7 provide the parts outside the CDR3, is EAGVTQFPSHSVIEKGQTVTLRCDPISGHDNLYWYRRVMGKEIKFLLHFVKESKQDESGMPNNRFLAERTGGTYSTLKVQPAELEDSGVYFCASSQDVGGTDEQYFGPGTRLTVT.

This chain connects TRBV30 to TRBJ2-7; D is ambiguous. Germline V gene sequence: CDR1 GTSNPN, CDR2 SVGIG (reference sequence). This CDR3 comprises 11 residues. Trimming removed 4 bases at V and 3 bases at J, with 7 bases between. The CDR3 is CAWMIDYEQYF. In DNA, the CDR3 is TGTGCCTGGATGATTGACTACGAGCAGTACTTC.

V is TRBV2 and J is TRBJ1-5; D remains ambiguous. Germline V CDR1 and CDR2: SNHLY, FYNNEI. Trimming cost V 8 bases and J 6 bases, with 17 bases left between them. This CDR3 has 14 amino acids. CDR3 protein: CASRRVREGQPQHF. In DNA form, the CDR3 reads TGTGCCAGCCGGAGAGTCCGAGAGGGTCAGCCCCAGCATTTT.

The V gene is TRBV7-6, the J gene TRBJ1-4; D not certain. Per the germline V gene, CDR1 is SGHVS and CDR2 is FNYEAQ. This CDR3 region has 14 residues. V was pared by 6 bases and J by 2 bases, with 10 bases between. The CDR3 protein is CASSFGSTNEKLFF. The CDR3 DNA reads TGTGCCAGCAGTTTTGGGTCGACTAATGAAAAACTGTTTTTT.

V gene TRBV5-1 combines with J gene TRBJ2-1, with D maybe TRBD1 (6 bases). Trimming left V 3 bases short and J 6 bases short, with 10 bases between. This CDR3 comprises 13 residues. CDR1 is SGHRS and CDR2 is YFSETQ in the germline V gene. The CDR3 nucleotides are TGCGCCAGCAGCTCCGACAGGTTCAATGAGCAGTTCTTC. Amino acids: CASSSDRFNEQFF.

This chain uses TRBV19 with TRBJ2-3, with unresolved D. Germline CDR1 is LNHDA and CDR2 is SQIVND (reference sequence). CDR3 size: 14 residues. V lost 5 bases to trimming and J lost 2 bases, with 11 bases between them. The CDR3 region is CASSVVGFTDTQYF. In nucleotides, the CDR3 is TGTGCCAGTAGTGTCGTGGGTTTCACAGATACGCAGTATTTT.

The V gene is TRBV2, the J gene TRBJ1-5; D ambiguous. V lost 0 bases and J lost 5, with 5 bases in between. The CDR3 contains 13 residues. Germline V CDR1 and CDR2: SNHLY, FYNNEI. CDR3 residues: CASSEASHQPQHF. CDR3 coding DNA: TGTGCCAGCAGTGAAGCCAGCCATCAGCCCCAGCATTTT.

This sequence joins TRBV18 and TRBJ2-5; TRBD1 is a possible D gene (6 bases). Trimming pared 3 bases from V and 5 bases from J, leaving 19 bases between. This CDR3 has 16 amino acids. CDR1 is KGHSH, CDR2 LQKENI, per germline. Written as DNA, the CDR3 is TGTGCCAGCTCACCTCGGATTCCGGGGACAAGGGAGACCCAGTACTTC. This gives the protein CASSPRIPGTRETQYF. The full variable domain, in which reference TRBV18 and TRBJ2-5 provide the parts outside the CDR3, is NAGVMQNPRHLVRRRGQEARLRCSPMKGHSHVYWYRQLPEEGLKFMVYLQKENIIDESGMPKERFSAEFPKEGPSILRIQQVVRGDSAAYFCASSPRIPGTRETQYFGPGTRLLVL.

The chain has TRBV18 and TRBJ2-3, with 9 bases identical to TRBD1. The V gene's germline CDR1 is KGHSH and CDR2 LQKENI. CDR3 length: 16 amino acids. With V trimmed by 6 bases and J by 0 bases, 7 bases remained unmatched. CDR3 amino acids: CASSSTDRGSTDTQYF. DNA of the CDR3: TGTGCCAGCTCTTCCACCGACAGGGGGAGCACAGATACGCAGTATTTT.

This clone was picked up one time. The chain employs TRBV10-2 and TRBJ2-3; D might be TRBD2 (5 bases). V lost 6 bases and J 1 base, leaving 14 bases between the germline ends. Per the germline V gene, CDR1 is WSHSY and CDR2 is SAAADI. CDR3 size: 15 residues. CDR3 DNA: TGCGCCAGCAGCGCGACTAACTTCCGCACAGATACGCAGTATTTT. This sequence encodes CASSATNFRTDTQYF.

This sequence joins TRBV6-6 and TRBJ2-7; a possible D gene is TRBD2 (6 bases). V was pared by 2 bases and J by 6 bases, with 14 bases between. Germline V CDR1 and CDR2: MNHNY, SVGAGI (reference sequence). This CDR3 comprises 14 residues. CDR3 in amino acids: CASSYMAGGPEQYF. The CDR3 DNA sequence: TGTGCCAGCAGTTACATGGCAGGAGGGCCCGAGCAGTACTTC.